Presented here are 32 T cell receptor beta chains from one specimen sequenced in a study of blood T cell repertoires in COVID-19. Data came from immunoSEQ multiplex PCR; TCRdb stores just in-frame clones and leaves some out. The table has fewer than 250,000 clones, roughly four fifths seen once. Material: PBMCs or T cells enriched from blood (not recorded which). These receptors were collected from a woman aged 40 to 50 who had been exposed to COVID-19.

The chain carries TRBV19 and TRBJ2-3; D possibly corresponds to TRBD1 (6 bases). This CDR3 comprises 14 residues. Between the trimmed V and J ends, which lost 9 bases and 0 bases, there was a span of 13 bases. Germline CDR1 LNHDA, CDR2 SQIVND (reference sequence). CDR3 DNA: TGTGCCAGCCGGACAGTTGATAGCACAGATACGCAGTATTTT. It yields the protein CASRTVDSTDTQYF.

V usage is TRBV12-3 or TRBV12-4 and J usage is TRBJ1-1, with no clear D. Deletions cut 8 bases from V and 11 bases from J, with 21 bases between. The CDR3 length is 13 residues. In DNA, the CDR3 is TGTGCCAGCGCGAGGGAAACGGGTAGAGAGGCTTTCTTT. This encodes CASARETGREAFF.

The rearrangement links TRBV29-1 to TRBJ1-1; D unclear. The germline V gene has CDR1 SQVTM and CDR2 ANQGSEA. Trimming stripped 7 bases from V and 2 bases from J, with 14 bases between. CDR3 length equals 13 residues. CDR3 protein: CSATTSVNTEAFF. As DNA, the CDR3 is TGCAGCGCCACGACATCGGTCAACACTGAAGCTTTCTTT.

This chain joins TRBV30 and TRBJ1-2; D gene unclear. Trimming removed 4 bases at V and 2 bases at J, with 14 bases between. CDR3 length equals 14 residues. Germline V lookup: CDR1 GTSNPN, CDR2 SVGIG (reference sequence). The CDR3: CAWTIDAGNYGYTF. CDR3 bases: TGTGCCTGGACCATAGACGCGGGGAACTATGGCTACACCTTC.

The rearrangement links TRBV11-2 to TRBJ2-1; D is perhaps TRBD2 (5 bases). Looked up from germline, CDR1 is SGHAT and CDR2 is FQNNGV. The ends were cut back, 0 bases at V and 0 bases at J, with 6 bases in the middle. The CDR3 runs to 15 residues. The CDR3, as DNA: TGTGCCAGCAGCTTAGAAGGGAGCTCCTACAATGAGCAGTTCTTC. Translation gives CASSLEGSSYNEQFF. The full variable domain, rest sourced from reference TRBV11-2 and TRBJ2-1, is EAGVAQSPRYKIIEKRQSVAFWCNPISGHATLYWYQQILGQGPKLLIQFQNNGVVDDSQLPKDRFSAERLKGVDSTLKIQPAKLEDSAVYLCASSLEGSSYNEQFFGPGTRLTVL.

This chain links TRBV19 with TRBJ2-2; D unresolved. Germline V gene data show CDR1 as LNHDA and CDR2 as SQIVND (reference sequence). The CDR3 spans 16 residues. V lost 5 bases and J 2 bases, leaving 15 bases between the germline ends. For the CDR3, the DNA is TGTGCCAGTAGTTCCCAGATAACACCTAACACCGGGGAGCTGTTTTTT. The encoded protein is CASSSQITPNTGELFF.

This clone was seen a few times. Here the CDR3 omits its conserved ending phenylalanine or tryptophan, so a read error is the likely source. The DNA is omitted, as the CDR3 cannot be located on it reliably, and the CDR3 follows TCRdb's listing. The chain carries TRBV19 and TRBJ1-4; the table assigns TRBD1, which was not confirmed against the DNA. Germline CDR1 reads LNHDA; CDR2 reads SQIVND (reference sequence). Termini included, the CDR3 measures 13 amino acids. The CDR3 is CASTLRVGQGGLR.

The chain couples TRBV2 to TRBJ1-3; possible D gene TRBD1, 5 bases. There are 14 residues in the CDR3. From germline, CDR1 is SNHLY and CDR2 FYNNEI. The V gene lost 4 bases and the J gene lost 4 bases, with 11 bases spanning the gap. CDR3 bases: TGTGCCAGCAGTGGACAGTATCCGGGAAACACCATATATTTT. This codes for CASSGQYPGNTIYF.

The chain links TRBV5-4 to TRBJ1-1; 10 nucleotides line up with TRBD1. Germline V gene sequence: CDR1 SGHNT, CDR2 YYREEE (reference sequence). V lost 9 bases to trimming and J lost 0 bases; unmatched junction nucleotides: 14. The CDR3 runs to 17 residues. This CDR3 is CATTPTGGFSMNTEAFF. As DNA, the CDR3 is TGTGCCACCACACCGACAGGGGGCTTCTCTATGAACACTGAAGCTTTCTTT.

This chain joins TRBV7-2 and TRBJ1-2; D possibly corresponds to TRBD1 (6 bases). The CDR3 has 15 residues. Germline-derived CDR1 and CDR2 are SGHTA and FQGNSA. Trimming took 2 bases from V and 8 from J, leaving 18 bases between them. In nucleotides, the CDR3 is TGTGCCAGCAGCTTAACAGGGAAGCAAGTGGGAGGCTACACCTTC. The encoded protein is CASSLTGKQVGGYTF.

This clone was seen only a few times. The J gene is TRBJ2-2, the V gene TRBV24-1; TRBD1 agrees at 8 bases. V dropped 0 bases and J dropped 3; count of bases not matched to a gene: 5. The germline CDR1 and CDR2 sequences are KGHDR and SFDVKD. The CDR3 length is 17 residues. This chain's CDR3 is CATSDLRQGADTGELFF. CDR3 bases: TGTGCCACCAGTGATTTGAGGCAGGGGGCCGACACCGGGGAGCTGTTTTTT.

The genes are TRBV7-3 and TRBJ2-7, with 9 bases aligning to TRBD1. The CDR3 spans 15 residues. The germline V gene encodes CDR1 SGHTA and CDR2 FQGTGA. Losses at the gene ends were 2 bases for V and 6 bases for J; bases not matched to a gene: 8. The CDR3 region has the DNA TGTGCCAGCAGCTTACGCCGGACAGGGGATGGCGAGCAGTACTTC. It translates to CASSLRRTGDGEQYF.

This chain uses TRBV7-2 with TRBJ1-1, with D possibly matching TRBD1 (6 bases). V lost 5 bases and J lost 5, with 12 bases in between. The CDR3 contains 13 residues. The germline gives CDR1 SGHTA, CDR2 FQGNSA. CDR3: CASSPDRETEAFF. The CDR3, as DNA: TGTGCCAGCAGCCCGGACAGAGAGACTGAAGCTTTCTTT.

There are a few counts of this clone. The chain links TRBV21-1 to TRBJ2-7; TRBD2, as called in the table, went unchecked against the DNA. TRBV21-1 is termed a pseudogene. The CDR3 totals 15 residues. The CDR3 here is CASRRTSGGTYEQYF. The CDR3 nucleotides read TGTGCCAGCAGAAGGACTAGCGGGGGTACATACGAGCAGTACTTC.

This clone was counted only a few times. The chain carries TRBV5-1 and TRBJ2-7, with 9 bases identical to TRBD1. CDR1 SGHRS and CDR2 YFSETQ come from the germline V gene. Unmatched junction bases numbered 13, after V lost 2 bases and J lost 4 bases. The length of the CDR3 is 17 residues. Here the CDR3 reads CASSLQPGGQGRYEQYF. The DNA for the CDR3 is TGCGCCAGCAGCTTACAGCCAGGCGGACAGGGGCGGTACGAGCAGTACTTC. Full variable domain (remainder filled in from reference TRBV5-1 and TRBJ2-7): KAGVTQTPRYLIKTRGQQVTLSCSPISGHRSVSWYQQTPGQGLQFLFEYFSETQRNKGNFPGRFSGRQFSNSRSEMNVSTLELGDSALYLCASSLQPGGQGRYEQYFGPGTRLTVT.

The chain has TRBV19 and TRBJ2-7; possibly TRBD2 for D (5 bases). Deletions cut 4 bases from V and 5 bases from J, with 9 bases between. This CDR3 contains 12 residues. Germline V gene lookup returns CDR1 LNHDA and CDR2 SQIVND (reference sequence). The CDR3 DNA reads TGTGCCAGTAGTACCCGCGGGCACGAGCAGTACTTC. Encoded protein: CASSTRGHEQYF.

CDR3 in amino acids: CASGLPNTDTQYF. For the CDR3, the DNA is TGTGCTAGTGGTTTGCCTAACACAGATACGCAGTATTTT. The V and J genes are TRBV12-5 and TRBJ2-3; no clear D. Germline V gene data show CDR1 as LGHNT and CDR2 as FRNRAP. This CDR3 is built from 13 residues. V lost 2 bases and J lost 2, with 5 bases in between.

J is TRBJ2-3 and V is TRBV11-3; maybe TRBD1 (5 bases). The germline V gene has CDR1 SGHNT and CDR2 YENEEA. This CDR3 is built from 13 residues. Trimming took off 1 base at V and 5 bases at J, with 7 bases between the two ends. DNA of the CDR3: TGTGCCAGCAGCTTAGCCCAGGGAGATACGCAGTATTTT. Encoded protein: CASSLAQGDTQYF.

The V call is TRBV12-3 or TRBV12-4, the J call TRBJ1-5; no definite D call. The CDR3 contains 12 residues. V was cut by 3 bases and J by 5 bases, with 5 bases left in between. The CDR3 bases are TGTGCCAGCAGTTTGGCCCATCAGCCCCAGCATTTT. Encoded protein: CASSLAHQPQHF.

The chain has TRBV4-2 and TRBJ2-7; 8 bases align to TRBD1. J lost 6 bases, V lost 2 bases, and 12 bases had no gene match. CDR1 is LGHNA and CDR2 is YNFKEQ in the germline V gene. This CDR3 has 16 residues. Here the CDR3 reads CASSQLAGTGAGEQYF. CDR3 coding DNA: TGTGCCAGCAGCCAACTAGCCGGGACAGGAGCAGGCGAGCAGTACTTC.

This clone has more than one count but fewer than ten. The chain uses TRBV19 and TRBJ2-1, with 8 nucleotides matching TRBD2. Losses at the gene ends were 7 bases for V and 1 base for J; bases not matched to a gene: 12. This CDR3 contains 17 residues. Germline V lookup: CDR1 LNHDA, CDR2 SQIVND (reference sequence). The CDR3 loop reads CASNLAGGAFSYNEQFF. CDR3 sequence (DNA): TGTGCCAGTAACCTGGCGGGGGGCGCGTTTTCCTACAATGAGCAGTTCTTC. The full variable domain, completed using reference TRBV19 and TRBJ2-1, is DGGITQSPKYLFRKEGQNVTLSCEQNLNHDAMYWYRQDPGQGLRLIYYSQIVNDFQKGDIAEGYSVSREKKESFPLTVTSAQKNPTAFYLCASNLAGGAFSYNEQFFGPGTRLTVL.

The CDR3 nucleotides are TGCGCCAGCAGCTACTCGACTAGCGGAAACACCGGGGAGCTGTTTTTT. Its translation: CASSYSTSGNTGELFF. The V and J genes are TRBV5-1 and TRBJ2-2; 9 bases align to TRBD2. The J segment lost 2 bases and the V segment lost 3 bases, leaving 5 bases of the junction unmatched. The V gene's germline CDR1 is SGHRS and CDR2 YFSETQ. The CDR3 spans 16 residues. Full variable domain (missing parts from reference TRBV5-1 and TRBJ2-2): KAGVTQTPRYLIKTRGQQVTLSCSPISGHRSVSWYQQTPGQGLQFLFEYFSETQRNKGNFPGRFSGRQFSNSRSEMNVSTLELGDSALYLCASSYSTSGNTGELFFGEGSRLTVL.

This clone was recorded only once. V and J are TRBV3-1 (or the pseudogene TRBV3-2) and TRBJ1-1; 7 nucleotides agree with TRBD1. The CDR3 is 13 residues long. Germline V gene data show CDR1 as LGHDT and CDR2 as YNNKEL (reference sequence). J was trimmed by 4 bases and V by 1 base; bases with no gene match: 0. The CDR3 spells CASSQAGGTEAFF. The DNA of the CDR3 is TGTGCCAGCAGCCAAGCAGGGGGCACTGAAGCTTTCTTT.

This clone was observed a few times. CDR3 sequence reads: CASSETSGSNQPQHF. DNA of the CDR3: TGTGCCAGCAGTGAAACCTCGGGTAGCAATCAGCCCCAGCATTTT. The chain couples TRBV6-1 to TRBJ1-5, with unresolved D. This CDR3 is built from 15 residues. The germline gives CDR1 MNHNS, CDR2 SASEGT. The V end was cut by 2 bases, the J end by 0 bases, with 8 bases between.

V and J are TRBV7-9 and TRBJ1-2; TRBD1 is a possible D gene (6 bases). CDR1 is SEHNR and CDR2 is FQNEAQ in the germline V gene (reference sequence). With 6 bases removed from V and 3 bases from J, the gap between germline ends came to 8 bases. The CDR3 extends over 12 amino acids. The CDR3 sequence is CASSRGYYGYTF. CDR3 in DNA: TGTGCCAGCAGTAGGGGGTACTATGGCTACACCTTC.

V and J are TRBV5-1 and TRBJ2-3; 8 bases fit TRBD1. Germline CDR1 and CDR2: SGHRS and YFSETQ. Trimming took 0 bases from V and 2 from J; bases not matched to a gene: 5. The CDR3 extends over 16 amino acids. The chain's CDR3 is CASSLGTGKYTDTQYF. The DNA for the CDR3 is TGCGCCAGCAGCTTGGGGACAGGGAAATACACAGATACGCAGTATTTT.

The chain employs TRBV10-3 and TRBJ1-5; D gene ambiguous. The CDR3 consists of 12 residues. Germline V gene lookup returns CDR1 ENHRY and CDR2 SYGVKD. The ends were cut back, 3 bases at V and 15 bases at J, with 15 bases in the middle. The CDR3 coding sequence is TGTGCCATCAGTGAAAGTGTGGGAGAACCGCATTTT. Protein: CAISESVGEPHF.

The genes are TRBV5-6 and TRBJ1-6; no clear D. The CDR3 runs 14 residues. The V end was cut by 5 bases, the J end by 6 bases, with 12 bases between. Germline V CDR1 and CDR2: SGHDT, YYEEEE. The CDR3 DNA sequence: TGTGCCAGCAGTGGGAGGGAGGCTAATTCACCCCTCCACTTT. Translated: CASSGREANSPLHF.

The V gene is TRBV18, the J gene TRBJ2-7; no definite D call. V was shortened by 0 bases and J by 2 bases, with 8 bases between the two germline ends. Germline V gene lookup returns CDR1 KGHSH and CDR2 LQKENI. The CDR3 has 14 residues. CDR3 protein: CASSPPSPTYEQYF. The CDR3 coding sequence is TGTGCCAGCTCACCACCTAGTCCCACCTACGAGCAGTACTTC.

The V call is TRBV19, the J call TRBJ1-5, with 9 nucleotides matching TRBD1. From germline, CDR1 is LNHDA and CDR2 SQIVND (reference sequence). The CDR3 runs 16 residues. The ends lost 3 bases at V and 7 bases at J; junction bases unmatched: 10. Written as DNA, the CDR3 is TGTGCCAGTAGTATGAGAACAGGGGGCTCGCGGCAGCCCCAGCATTTT. Translating it yields CASSMRTGGSRQPQHF.

The chain has TRBV5-4 and TRBJ2-2; maybe TRBD2 (7 bases). Germline V gene sequence: CDR1 SGHNT, CDR2 YYREEE (reference sequence). Trimming left V 0 bases short and J 5 bases short, with 14 bases between. The CDR3 has 16 residues. CDR3 sequence (DNA): TGTGCCAGCAGCTTGGTTGGCGGGGGCCTTACCGGGGAGCTGTTTTTT. It is translated as CASSLVGGGLTGELFF.

This rearrangement joins TRBV10-3 to TRBJ1-1; 9 nucleotides line up with TRBD1. Trimming took 5 bases from V and 4 from J; bases not matched to a gene: 5. The CDR3 is 14 residues long. The germline V gene encodes CDR1 ENHRY and CDR2 SYGVKD. The CDR3, as DNA: TGTGCCATCAGTCGGACAGGGGAGGGCACTGAAGCTTTCTTT. As protein: CAISRTGEGTEAFF.